These 9 T cell receptor beta chains came from one sample sequenced in a study of T cells after yellow fever vaccination. TCRdb passed the 5' RACE reads through MiXCR, listing each CDR3 protein once. The sample contains 350,000 or so distinct CDR3 sequences, about 7.8% of which appear only once. The starting material was PBMCs, obtained about 49 days after the first yellow fever vaccination. The receptors here all came from a man in his late teens or twenties who received the YFV17D yellow fever vaccine.

This clonotype was detected ten times or more. This chain links TRBV6-1 with TRBJ1-5; D call uncertain. The germline V and J ends were trimmed by 6 bases and 6 bases, with 15 bases remaining between them. The CDR3 spans 14 residues. Germline assignment: CDR1 MNHNS and CDR2 SASEGT. In DNA form, the CDR3 reads TGTGCCAGCAGCCGTGGGATGGAGTCTCAGCCCCAGCATTTT. This gives the protein CASSRGMESQPQHF.

This clonotype was observed a handful of times. The chain recombines TRBV5-4 with TRBJ1-2, with 7 bases matching TRBD1. Looked up from germline, CDR1 is SGHNT and CDR2 is YYREEE (reference sequence). CDR3 length equals 14 residues. J lost 7 bases, V lost 0 bases, and 6 bases had no gene match. CDR3 in amino acids: CASSLVEGAGGYTF. The DNA of the CDR3 is TGTGCCAGCAGCTTGGTCGAGGGGGCAGGTGGCTACACCTTC.

This sequence joins TRBV5-1 and TRBJ1-2; D is uncertain. Trimming cost V 2 bases and J 0 bases, with 11 bases left between them. CDR3 length: 15 amino acids. Germline values: CDR1 SGHRS, CDR2 YFSETQ. As DNA, the CDR3 is TGCGCCAGCAGCTTCGCCGTAGGCACTAACTATGGCTACACCTTC. This codes for CASSFAVGTNYGYTF.

The rearrangement joins TRBV7-2 to TRBJ1-5; the D is unclear. V gave up 3 bases and J gave up 4 bases, with 7 bases separating them. CDR3 length: 13 residues. CDR1 is SGHTA, CDR2 FQGNSA, per germline. Written as DNA, the CDR3 is TGTGCCAGCAGCTTGGTGGAGAATCAGCCCCAGCATTTT. It translates to CASSLVENQPQHF. Full variable domain (remainder filled in from reference TRBV7-2 and TRBJ1-5): GAGVSQSPSNKVTEKGKDVELRCDPISGHTALYWYRQSLGQGLEFLIYFQGNSAPDKSGLPSDRFSAERTGGSVSTLTIQRTQQEDSAVYLCASSLVENQPQHFGDGTRLSIL.

This chain links TRBV9 with TRBJ2-3; D is possibly TRBD2 (5 bases). Germline CDR1 reads SGDLS; CDR2 reads YYNGEE. This CDR3 has 15 amino acids. V was shortened by 0 bases and J by 3 bases, with 11 bases between the two germline ends. CDR3 region: CASSVGVGETDTQYF. CDR3 sequence (DNA): TGTGCCAGCAGCGTAGGGGTCGGGGAAACAGATACGCAGTATTTT.

This sequence joins TRBV20-1 and TRBJ2-3; D gene unclear. This CDR3 is 14 amino acids long. The V and J ends lost 3 bases and 1 base respectively, with 11 bases between them. Germline assignment: CDR1 DFQATT and CDR2 SNEGSKA (reference sequence). The DNA of the CDR3 is TGCAGTGCTAGTGCGTGGGAAGGCACAGATACGCAGTATTTT. This translates into CSASAWEGTDTQYF.

The sample holds a few counts of this clonotype. This chain uses TRBV5-1 with TRBJ1-4; unclear D gene. CDR3 length equals 15 residues. In germline, CDR1 is SGHRS, CDR2 YFSETQ. Trimming left V 1 base short and J 0 bases short, with 7 bases between. The CDR3 region has the DNA TGCGCCAGCAGCTTGTATGGAGCAACTAATGAAAAACTGTTTTTT. Translating it yields CASSLYGATNEKLFF.

The rearrangement joins TRBV28 to TRBJ2-5; the D is unclear. V dropped 4 bases and J dropped 8 bases, with 5 bases sitting between them. CDR3 size: 10 residues. The germline gives CDR1 MDHEN, CDR2 SYDVKM. The CDR3 spells CASSSQTQYF. For the CDR3, the DNA is TGTGCCAGCAGTTCCCAAACCCAGTACTTC.

This rearrangement joins TRBV20-1 to TRBJ2-7; 7 nucleotides align to TRBD1. Germline V gives CDR1 DFQATT, CDR2 SNEGSKA (reference sequence). V shed 3 bases and J 4 bases; nucleotides not matched to a gene: 3. CDR3 length: 12 amino acids. The CDR3 is CSARKDRYEQYV. The CDR3 nucleotides are TGCAGTGCTAGGAAGGACAGGTACGAGCAGTACGTC.